This T cell receptor beta chain comes out of a study of T cells in Graves' hyperthyroidism and ophthalmopathy. With 3 bases clipped from V and 7 bases from J, the junction kept 15 bases outside the gene matches. The CDR3 has 17 amino acids. The V gene's germline CDR1 is SGHRS and CDR2 YFSETQ. RNA transcripts yielded amplified TCR beta CDR3 regions. First-round RT-PCR targeting the TCR CDR3 was performed with the HTBI primer set. TCRdb reprocessed the multiplex PCR reads via MiXCR and lists one record per CDR3 protein. This table has around 180,000 distinct CDR3 sequences, around 15% appearing once. Sequencing input: blood. The receptor's source is a woman in her fifties or sixties with Graves' hyperthyroidism. V is TRBV5-1 and J is TRBJ2-3; 9 bases are shared with TRBD2. DNA of the CDR3: TGCGCCAGCAGCTCCGGGGCGGTAGCGGGAGTGGAGAATACGCAGTATTTT. Its protein product is CASSSGAVAGVENTQYF.